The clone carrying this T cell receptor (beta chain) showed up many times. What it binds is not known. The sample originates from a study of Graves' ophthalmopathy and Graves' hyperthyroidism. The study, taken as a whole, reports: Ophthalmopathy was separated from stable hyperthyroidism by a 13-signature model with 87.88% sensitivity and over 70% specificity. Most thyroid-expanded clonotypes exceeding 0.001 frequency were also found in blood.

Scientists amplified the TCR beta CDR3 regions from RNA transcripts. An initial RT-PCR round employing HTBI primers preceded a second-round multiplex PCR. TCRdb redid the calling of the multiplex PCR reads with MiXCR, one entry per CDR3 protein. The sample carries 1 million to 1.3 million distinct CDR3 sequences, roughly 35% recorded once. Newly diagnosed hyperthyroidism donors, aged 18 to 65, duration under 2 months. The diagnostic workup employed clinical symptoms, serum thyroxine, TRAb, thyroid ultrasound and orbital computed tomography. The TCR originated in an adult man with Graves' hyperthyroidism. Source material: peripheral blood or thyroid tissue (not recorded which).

The CDR3 DNA is TGCGCCAGCAGCTTGGACGGGACAGTCGGGCCGGGTGAAGCTTTCTTT. This encodes CASSLDGTVGPGEAFF. This chain connects TRBV5-1 to TRBJ1-1; TRBD1 matches 7 bases. Germline CDR1 and CDR2: SGHRS and YFSETQ. The CDR3 is 16 amino acids. The V segment lost 0 bases and the J segment 7 bases; nucleotides outside the gene matches: 12.